Included here is one TCR beta chain sequence, with context. No cognate antigen has been identified for it. Base qualities were left out, and no much larger clone turns up one base away. V loses 4 bases at its end and J loses 7 bases; junction bases beyond the gene matches: 8. Spanning cysteine to phenylalanine, the CDR3 consists of 16 amino acids. Only the CDR3 region is kept as DNA, spanning 48 bases read in frame from base 1. CDR1 and CDR2 are read off the germline V gene (reference sequence) as LGHDT and YNNKEL. The data were obtained in a study of blood T cell repertoires in COVID-19 (TCRdb year 2020). The study in broad terms: Samples covering the acute and convalescent phases of COVID-19 were provided by collaborators in the United States, Italy and Spain. The material from the prospective study consisted of cDNA or gDNA derived from T cells, B-cell-depleted T cells, or PBMCs. The dataset comprised deeply sampled blood TCRbeta repertoires from subjects exposed to, actively infected with, or recovered from COVID-19. The repertoires were made available in a free public database intended to serve as a resource for research on the immune response to SARS-CoV-2. Samples were obtained from the ongoing ImmuneRACE study (first 160 participants) and from some 1,200 subjects provided by 6 global collaborators. The sample metadata nearly always contained a de-identified subject ID, COVID-19 status, age in years and sex. Where available, HLA class I and class II types were taken from metadata supplied by the sample provider and were not determined by assay-based typing. What the authors observed across the whole study: How much clinical and demographic metadata was included differed by source and by participant, and the metadata was provided uncurated.

TCRbeta CDR3 regions were amplified from genomic DNA using the immunoSEQ Assay, a bias-controlled multiplex PCR. Per the source publication's procedure: Within the assay, amplification of reference gene primers was used to estimate how many nucleated cells each sample contained. To quantify the absolute abundance of each unique TCRbeta CDR3 rearrangement, sequence reads were collapsed and filtered. For each sample, productive Simpson clonality was calculated as the square root of Simpson's diversity index across productive rearrangements. TCRdb obtained this table from immuneACCESS and retained in-frame rearrangements with V and J assigned. These tables miss some clones; where compared with another copy, unresolved V genes account for less than half of the shortfall, and the remainder is unexplained. The V and J calls and clone size come from that table; D and trimming were worked out from the DNA. This sample is represented by roughly 260,000 clones; around 87% of them were singletons. The ten top clones hold under 2.5% of the sample.

The collaborating institutions used their own protocols to collect whole blood in K2EDTA tubes. For TCRbeta analysis, collaborator samples were shipped as frozen whole blood, as isolated PBMCs, or as DNA extracted from either sample type. Sequences were obtained from peripheral blood. The origin of this receptor is a woman between 50 and 59 years old with acute or convalescent COVID-19. Recombination linked TRBV3-1 (or the pseudogene TRBV3-2) to TRBJ1-6; TRBD1 aligns with 9 central bases. In nucleotides, the sequence is TGTGCCAGCAGCCTTGGACCGGGACAGGGAAATTCACCCCTCCACTTT. It codes for CASSLGPGQGNSPLHF.